The present T cell receptor (beta chain) was sequenced within a study of blood T cell repertoires in COVID-19. Across the study: Acute and convalescent COVID-19 samples came from the United States, Italy and Spain.

Between the trimmed V and J ends, which lost 8 bases and 1 base, there was a span of 20 bases. This CDR3 has 16 residues. Germline V gene sequence: CDR1 LNHDA, CDR2 SQIVND (reference sequence). Some clones are missing from TCRdb's copy, which holds only in-frame ones; the method was immunoSEQ multiplex PCR. Here the sample spans about 33,000 clones, approximately 90% being singletons. The chain has TRBV19 and TRBJ1-1; TRBD1 might be the D (6 bases). The sequenced material came from peripheral blood. The sequence derives from a man in his 70s with acute or convalescent COVID-19. The CDR3 DNA is TGTGCCAGTTGTCCCAGAAGACAGGTCGAGAACACTGAAGCTTTCTTT. Protein: CASCPRRQVENTEAFF.